One and the same sample provided the 24 T cell receptor beta chains below, sequenced in a study of cytomegalovirus exposure and HLA in healthy donors. Assay: immunoSEQ multiplex PCR; the TCRdb copy retains only in-frame clones and omits some. This sample has about 50,000 clones, with approximately 92% found just once. Material: PBMCs. The receptors derive from a man aged 18 to 35 in good health and CMV-seronegative.

The rearrangement joins TRBV4-1 to TRBJ2-1, with D maybe TRBD2 (7 bases). This CDR3 contains 17 residues. V was pared by 3 bases and J by 5 bases, with 20 bases between. CDR1 and CDR2 from the germline V gene are MGHRA and YSYEKL. The CDR3 DNA reads as TGCGCCAGCAGCCAGGGGGGGCAGGACGGTTTGGACAATGAGCAGTTCTTC. Protein product: CASSQGGQDGLDNEQFF.

The chain joins TRBV7-2 to TRBJ1-3; D remains ambiguous. Deletions cut 6 bases from V and 2 bases from J, with 11 bases between. The CDR3 length is 14 residues. CDR1 is SGHTA and CDR2 is FQGNSA in the germline V gene. CDR3 sequence reads: CASRSGSAGNTIYF. In nucleotides, the CDR3 is TGTGCCAGCAGATCCGGGTCGGCTGGAAACACCATATATTTT.

In this sample, this clone turned up once. This rearrangement joins TRBV19 to TRBJ1-1; weak D call: TRBD1 (5 bases). V was shortened by 8 bases and J by 0 bases, with 13 bases between the two germline ends. Germline lookup yields CDR1 LNHDA and CDR2 SQIVND (reference sequence). This CDR3 region has 14 residues. CDR3 loop: CASSNQGLNTEAFF. DNA of the CDR3: TGTGCCAGTTCAAATCAGGGCCTGAACACTGAAGCTTTCTTT.

The rearrangement links TRBV10-3 to TRBJ2-1; 9 nucleotides line up with TRBD2. Germline trimming cut 4 bases from V and 9 bases from J; bases unmatched to any gene: 13. The CDR3 loop spans 16 amino acids. Germline CDR1 is ENHRY and CDR2 is SYGVKD. CDR3 residues: CAISGPWVAGEGEQFF. The CDR3 region has the DNA TGTGCCATCAGTGGACCTTGGGTAGCGGGAGAGGGTGAGCAGTTCTTC.

This chain uses TRBV6-1 with TRBJ2-7; 7 bases align to TRBD1. Germline CDR1 MNHNS, CDR2 SASEGT. The V segment lost 4 bases and the J segment 0 bases; nucleotides outside the gene matches: 9. The CDR3 contains 16 residues. In nucleotides, the CDR3 is TGTGCCAGCAGTGGAGAGGGGGCCCTTACCTCCTACGAGCAGTACTTC. Translating gives CASSGEGALTSYEQYF.

This chain uses TRBV10-1 with TRBJ2-3; D is perhaps TRBD2 (5 bases). The CDR3 contains 13 residues. Per the germline V gene, CDR1 is WNHNN and CDR2 is SYGVQD (reference sequence). V dropped 3 bases and J dropped 5 bases, with 9 bases sitting between them. The CDR3 DNA follows: TGCGCCAGCAGTGACCCAGGAGGAGATACGCAGTATTTT. It specifies CASSDPGGDTQYF.

The V gene is TRBV7-3, the J gene TRBJ2-3, with TRBD2 matching over 7 bases. This CDR3 is 14 amino acids long. V gave up 5 bases and J gave up 6 bases; unmatched junction bases: 8. Per the germline V gene, CDR1 is SGHTA and CDR2 is FQGTGA. The CDR3 here is CASSPSGPGDTQYF. The CDR3 DNA follows: TGTGCCAGCAGCCCTAGCGGACCTGGGGATACGCAGTATTTT.

CDR3 sequence reads: CASSLSGTGELFF. In DNA form, the CDR3 reads TGTGCCAGCAGCTTGTCGGGCACCGGGGAGCTGTTTTTT. This chain connects TRBV5-6 to TRBJ2-2; D is uncertain. CDR3 length: 13 amino acids. V lost 1 base and J lost 4, with 5 bases in between. The V gene's germline CDR1 is SGHDT and CDR2 YYEEEE.

The chain uses TRBV5-1 and TRBJ1-2; possible D gene TRBD1, 6 bases. CDR3 length: 16 residues. V gave up 0 bases and J gave up 0 bases, with 12 bases separating them. The germline gives CDR1 SGHRS, CDR2 YFSETQ. The CDR3 nucleotides read TGCGCCAGCAGCTTGGCAGGGGAATTAGCTAACTATGGCTACACCTTC. Amino acid sequence: CASSLAGELANYGYTF.

This clone occurred once. The chain recombines TRBV6-5 with TRBJ2-7; a weak D match, TRBD1 (6 bases). The germline CDR1 and CDR2 sequences are MNHEY and SVGAGI. Between the trimmed V and J ends, which lost 6 bases and 2 bases, there was a span of 14 bases. The CDR3 has 14 amino acids. The CDR3 spells CASRNGQSTYEQYF. CDR3 DNA sequence: TGTGCCAGCAGAAACGGACAGTCTACCTACGAGCAGTACTTC.

This clone showed up just a few times. The chain carries TRBV18 and TRBJ2-7, with D tentatively TRBD2 (6 bases). The germline CDR1 and CDR2 sequences are KGHSH and LQKENI. V was shortened by 3 bases and J by 2 bases, with 14 bases between the two germline ends. The CDR3 has 15 residues. The DNA for the CDR3 is TGTGCCAGCTCACCTCTCCCGTGGGAGGCCTACGAGCAGTACTTC. Residues: CASSPLPWEAYEQYF.

The chain carries TRBV14 and TRBJ1-1; D is undetermined. V dropped 0 bases and J dropped 0 bases, with 11 bases sitting between them. In germline, CDR1 is SGHDN, CDR2 FVKESK. The length of the CDR3 is 16 residues. CDR3 amino acids: CASSQDPQEMNTEAFF. The CDR3 DNA is TGTGCCAGCAGCCAAGATCCCCAGGAAATGAACACTGAAGCTTTCTTT. Based on the CDR3 plus reference TRBV14 and TRBJ1-1, the full variable domain is EAGVTQFPSHSVIEKGQTVTLRCDPISGHDNLYWYRRVMGKEIKFLLHFVKESKQDESGMPNNRFLAERTGGTYSTLKVQPAELEDSGVYFCASSQDPQEMNTEAFFGQGTRLTVV.

The chain combines TRBV28 with TRBJ1-1; D remains unclear. This CDR3 is 14 amino acids long. The V gene's germline CDR1 is MDHEN and CDR2 SYDVKM. V lost 5 bases to trimming and J lost 1 base, with 11 bases between them. Here the CDR3 DNA reads TGTGCCAGCAGTCTAGACCCCAGGAACACTGAAGCTTTCTTT. Translating it yields CASSLDPRNTEAFF.

The chain links TRBV6-1 to TRBJ2-3; the match to TRBD1 covers 10 bases. Germline-derived CDR1 and CDR2 are MNHNS and SASEGT. Trimming at V came to 4 bases and at J to 5 bases, leaving 6 bases not matched to a gene. The CDR3 has 15 residues. The CDR3 nucleotides read TGTGCCAGCAGTGTGGGACAGGGGTTGGGAGATACGCAGTATTTT. It encodes CASSVGQGLGDTQYF.

This chain joins TRBV7-9 and TRBJ2-3; TRBD2 matches 7 bases. The trim removed 6 bases at V and 12 bases at J, leaving 6 bases unmatched. This CDR3 has 11 residues. Looked up from germline, CDR1 is SEHNR and CDR2 is FQNEAQ (reference sequence). The CDR3: CASRYTSAQYF. The CDR3 nucleotides read TGTGCCAGCAGGTATACTAGCGCTCAGTATTTT.

A single count supports this clone. This sequence joins TRBV2 and TRBJ2-5; D is possibly TRBD1 (6 bases). The CDR3 totals 14 residues. Germline values: CDR1 SNHLY, CDR2 FYNNEI. CDR3: CARQGTDRQETQYF. CDR3 sequence (DNA): TGTGCTAGGCAGGGGACGGACCGACAAGAGACCCAGTACTTC. Combining the CDR3 with reference TRBV2 and TRBJ2-5 gives the whole variable domain EPEVTQTPSHQVTQMGQEVILRCVPISNHLYFYWYRQILGQKVEFLVSFYNNEISEKSEIFDDQFSVERPDGSNFTLKIRSTKLEDSAMYFCARQGTDRQETQYFGPGTRLLVL.

The gene calls are TRBV7-2 and TRBJ2-7; 8 bases fit TRBD1. V trimming: 5 bases; J trimming: 0 bases; junction bases outside the gene matches: 9. The length of the CDR3 is 16 residues. Germline CDR1 is SGHTA and CDR2 is FQGNSA. The CDR3 sequence is CASSLRTGSSSYEQYF. For the CDR3, the DNA is TGTGCCAGCAGCCTGCGGACAGGGTCAAGCTCCTACGAGCAGTACTTC.

The chain uses TRBV7-3 and TRBJ2-3; 7 nucleotides match TRBD1. The V gene's germline CDR1 is SGHTA and CDR2 FQGTGA. This CDR3 is 17 amino acids long. V was clipped by 5 bases and J by 5 bases; unmatched bases: 16. The CDR3 DNA is TGTGCCAGCAGCCCCTTAGGGGGCGGCGATCCTGGAGATACGCAGTATTTT. Amino acid sequence: CASSPLGGGDPGDTQYF.

The chain joins TRBV11-3 to TRBJ2-2, with D maybe TRBD2 (6 bases). Germline V gene lookup returns CDR1 SGHNT and CDR2 YENEEA. The V and J ends lost 3 bases and 1 base respectively, with 9 bases between them. CDR3 length: 15 amino acids. The CDR3 DNA reads as TGTGCCAGCAGCTTGTTGCGGGGGAACACCGGGGAGCTGTTTTTT. It translates to CASSLLRGNTGELFF.

The chain uses TRBV7-6 and TRBJ1-3, with D unresolved. V was clipped by 5 bases and J by 0 bases, with 11 bases between them. The CDR3 runs to 15 residues. CDR1 is SGHVS and CDR2 is FNYEAQ in the germline V gene. The CDR3 nucleotides read TGTGCCAGCAGCGCCACGGGGTCCTCTGGAAACACCATATATTTT. Residues: CASSATGSSGNTIYF.

The chain recombines TRBV7-8 with TRBJ1-2; TRBD1 matches 9 bases. Germline-derived CDR1 and CDR2 are SGHVS and FQNEAQ. This CDR3 region has 13 residues. V shed 5 bases, J shed 5 bases, and the junction held 3 bases outside the gene matches. CDR3 DNA sequence: TGTGCCAGCAGCCCGACAGGGGGTTATGGCTACACCTTC. This encodes CASSPTGGYGYTF.

The CDR3 DNA reads as TGTGCCAGCAGTGTTAAGGGGCCCAATGAGCAGTTCTTC. Protein product: CASSVKGPNEQFF. This chain connects TRBV2 to TRBJ2-1; maybe TRBD1 (5 bases). Germline assignment: CDR1 SNHLY and CDR2 FYNNEI. Deletions cut 4 bases from V and 6 bases from J, with 10 bases between. This CDR3 region has 13 residues.

V gene TRBV27 combines with J gene TRBJ1-5; D perhaps matches TRBD1 (5 bases). V was trimmed by 0 bases and J by 2 bases, leaving 8 bases between them. Germline V CDR1 and CDR2: MNHEY, SMNVEV (reference sequence). The CDR3 totals 15 residues. This chain's CDR3 is CASSLSEGRNQPQHF. CDR3 nucleotides: TGTGCCAGCAGTTTATCGGAGGGACGCAATCAGCCCCAGCATTTT.

V is TRBV19 and J is TRBJ2-1, with 9 bases matching TRBD1. From germline, CDR1 is LNHDA and CDR2 SQIVND (reference sequence). Trimming cost V 2 bases and J 7 bases; bases outside gene matches: 6. The CDR3 totals 15 residues. DNA for the CDR3: TGTGCCAGTAGTATATTGGGACAGGGCCCAAATGAGCAGTTCTTC. Its translation: CASSILGQGPNEQFF.